The 16 T cell receptor beta chains in this list originate from one sample, sequenced in a study of T cell responses to AZD1222 COVID-19 vaccine. This table comes from immunoSEQ multiplex PCR, and its TCRdb copy is limited to in-frame clones, with some not included. Found here are 120,000 to 150,000 clones, around nine tenths of them singletons; the top ten hold 2.8%. Sample: peripheral blood, taken on day 0 of MenACWY control vaccination. These receptors came from an adult in good health.

The chain has TRBV6-5 and TRBJ1-2; TRBD1 might be the D (5 bases). The length of the CDR3 is 14 residues. Trimming cost V 2 bases and J 5 bases, with 12 bases left between them. Per germline, CDR1 MNHEY and CDR2 SVGAGI. CDR3 sequence reads: CASSYDEGSYGYTF. CDR3 coding DNA: TGTGCCAGCAGTTACGACGAGGGGTCGTATGGCTACACCTTC.

The DNA of the CDR3 is TGTGCCAGCAGCCAAGATAGATCACCCCTCCACTTT. It translates to CASSQDRSPLHF. V gene TRBV3-1 (or the pseudogene TRBV3-2) combines with J gene TRBJ1-6; D is unclear. The CDR3 has 12 amino acids. Germline V gene sequence: CDR1 LGHDT, CDR2 YNNKEL (reference sequence). Trimming cost V 0 bases and J 10 bases, with 4 bases left between them.

This clone came up once. The chain's CDR3 is CASTVGVAHTEAFF. CDR3 DNA: TGTGCCAGCACGGTTGGGGTAGCGCACACTGAAGCTTTCTTT. V usage is TRBV2 and J usage is TRBJ1-1, with unresolved D. This CDR3 contains 14 residues. Trimming pared 7 bases from V and 3 bases from J, leaving 15 bases between. The germline CDR1 and CDR2 sequences are SNHLY and FYNNEI.

This clone showed up just a few times. V is TRBV7-2 and J is TRBJ1-4, with 7 bases aligning to TRBD1. The CDR3 is 14 residues long. The junction had 7 bases not matched to a gene; V was cut back by 5 bases and J by 7 bases. Germline V CDR1 and CDR2: SGHTA, FQGNSA. The CDR3 reads CASSIQGVGEKLFF. The CDR3 DNA is TGTGCCAGCAGCATTCAGGGGGTGGGTGAAAAACTGTTTTTT.

The chain joins TRBV28 to TRBJ2-2; tentatively, D is TRBD1 or TRBD2 (5 bases each). The length of the CDR3 is 13 residues. Trimming took 10 bases from V and 9 from J, leaving 18 bases between them. Germline CDR1 reads MDHEN; CDR2 reads SYDVKM. The CDR3 protein is CATFSRENRELFF. In nucleotides, the CDR3 is TGTGCCACCTTTTCCAGGGAGAACCGGGAGCTGTTTTTT.

The V gene is TRBV7-9, the J gene TRBJ2-5; 10 positions agree with TRBD2. CDR1 and CDR2 (germline): SEHNR, FQNEAQ (reference sequence). CDR3 size: 16 residues. Losses at the gene ends were 6 bases for V and 5 bases for J; bases not matched to a gene: 12. The chain's CDR3 is CASRPRLAGPGETQYF. CDR3 DNA: TGTGCCAGCAGACCTCGACTAGCGGGTCCTGGGGAGACCCAGTACTTC.

The chain employs TRBV4-1 and TRBJ1-3; D not certain. Trimming stripped 2 bases from V and 4 bases from J, with 12 bases between. The length of the CDR3 is 15 residues. CDR1 MGHRA and CDR2 YSYEKL come from the germline V gene. In nucleotides, the CDR3 is TGCGCCAGCAGCCAATTGCTGTTCTCCGGAAACACCATATATTTT. Amino acid sequence: CASSQLLFSGNTIYF.

V and J are TRBV27 and TRBJ2-7; 7 bases agree with TRBD1. This CDR3 comprises 16 residues. The germline CDR1 and CDR2 sequences are MNHEY and SMNVEV (reference sequence). The trim removed 6 bases at V and 4 bases at J, leaving 15 bases unmatched. CDR3 nucleotide sequence: TGTGCCAGCAGACCTCCACAGGGGAGAGGGATTTACGAGCAGTACTTC. It encodes CASRPPQGRGIYEQYF.

The gene calls are TRBV10-3 and TRBJ1-3, with TRBD1 as a possible D gene (6 bases). There are 18 residues in the CDR3. V was clipped by 2 bases and J by 0 bases, with 17 bases between them. Germline CDR1 ENHRY, CDR2 SYGVKD. The CDR3 here is CAISEIGGRRSSGNTIYF. The CDR3 region has the DNA TGTGCCATCAGTGAGATAGGGGGACGGAGGAGCTCTGGAAACACCATATATTTT.

The chain has TRBV6-5 and TRBJ1-5; maybe TRBD1 (5 bases). Between the trimmed V and J ends, which lost 2 bases and 2 bases, there was a span of 7 bases. CDR3 length equals 14 residues. Germline V gene sequence: CDR1 MNHEY, CDR2 SVGAGI. The CDR3 nucleotides are TGTGCCAGCAGTTACACACAGGGCAATCAGCCCCAGCATTTT. Translated, it gives CASSYTQGNQPQHF.

This clone was seen just once. The rearrangement uses TRBV5-1 and TRBJ2-3; the match to TRBD2 covers 7 bases. With 6 bases clipped from V and 5 bases from J, the junction kept 12 bases outside the gene matches. CDR1 is SGHRS and CDR2 is YFSETQ in the germline V gene. This CDR3 contains 15 residues. Here the CDR3 reads CASTALSGGQDTQYF. CDR3 DNA sequence: TGCGCCAGCACCGCCCTTTCGGGAGGTCAAGATACGCAGTATTTT. Filled out from reference TRBV5-1 and TRBJ2-3, the complete variable domain reads KAGVTQTPRYLIKTRGQQVTLSCSPISGHRSVSWYQQTPGQGLQFLFEYFSETQRNKGNFPGRFSGRQFSNSRSEMNVSTLELGDSALYLCASTALSGGQDTQYFGPGTRLTVL.

The rearrangement uses TRBV2 and TRBJ1-5; no firm D call. CDR3 length: 13 amino acids. Trimming took 4 bases from V and 6 from J, leaving 10 bases between them. Germline CDR1 SNHLY, CDR2 FYNNEI. The CDR3 sequence is CASSGVVRQPQHF. For the CDR3, the DNA is TGTGCCAGCAGTGGTGTTGTTCGTCAGCCCCAGCATTTT.

This clone was recorded only once. The chain combines TRBV5-1 with TRBJ1-1; D not resolved. Trimming cost V 9 bases and J 1 base, with 13 bases left between them. CDR3 length: 13 residues. Looked up from germline, CDR1 is SGHRS and CDR2 is YFSETQ. The CDR3 protein is CATRKISNTEAFF. The CDR3 nucleotides read TGCGCCACCAGGAAAATCTCGAACACTGAAGCTTTCTTT.

The chain uses TRBV6-5 and TRBJ1-2; a possible D gene is TRBD1 (5 bases). The germline V gene encodes CDR1 MNHEY and CDR2 SVGAGI. The CDR3 runs to 15 residues. V lost 7 bases and J 0 bases, leaving 15 bases between the germline ends. DNA of the CDR3: TGTGCCAGCATTCCACAGGAGATCGCTAACTATGGCTACACCTTC. Translation: CASIPQEIANYGYTF.

The rearrangement joins TRBV7-9 to TRBJ1-3; 8 bases agree with TRBD1. The CDR3 loop spans 15 amino acids. The trim removed 1 base at V and 6 bases at J, leaving 5 bases unmatched. The germline V gene has CDR1 SEHNR and CDR2 FQNEAQ (reference sequence). In nucleotides, the CDR3 is TGTGCCAGCAGCTTAGTCCAGGGGGCTGTAAACACCATATATTTT. It is translated as CASSLVQGAVNTIYF.

The chain couples TRBV27 to TRBJ2-3, with 9 bases matching TRBD2. The CDR3 is made up of 20 amino acids. Germline loops: CDR1 MNHEY, CDR2 SMNVEV (reference sequence). J was trimmed by 4 bases and V by 2 bases; bases with no gene match: 19. The CDR3 loop reads CASSLVPLPLLAGRPDTQYF. The CDR3 nucleotides are TGTGCCAGCAGTTTAGTCCCCCTACCTCTCCTAGCGGGACGGCCAGATACGCAGTATTTT.